A selection of T cell receptor beta chains follows, all from one sample in a study of T cell changes during pregnancy in multiple sclerosis. Libraries were prepared by immunoSEQ multiplex PCR; TCRdb keeps only in-frame clonotypes and omits some of them. This sample yields roughly 56,000 clones, of which 75% to 95% are seen a single time; 0.4% to 0.55% belongs to the top ten. This material consisted of CD4+ T cells from peripheral blood mononuclear cells, taken after pregnancy. Receptor source: a female donor in good health, enrolled as a control in a pregnancy study. CDR3s include the opening cysteine and the closing phenylalanine or tryptophan. D genes are given only for firm matches. Only some rows state a clone size, as once, few, many or a class for expanded clones.

12,.,TRBV19,TRBJ2-3,.,CASSIYTDTQYF,TGTGCCAGTAGTATATATACAGATACGCAGTATTTT
14,.,TRBV5-1,TRBJ2-5,.,CASSFDKPSETQYF,TGCGCCAGCAGCTTTGACAAGCCATCAGAGACCCAGTACTTC
16,.,TRBV5-1,TRBJ2-2,TRBD1,CASSPGQGDYTGELFF,TGCGCCAGCAGCCCTGGACAGGGGGACTACACCGGGGAGCTGTTTTTT
17,once,TRBV7-3,TRBJ2-3,.,CASSLSFQGGGADTQYF,TGTGCCAGCAGCCTCAGCTTTCAAGGGGGTGGGGCAGATACGCAGTATTTT
14,.,TRBV9,TRBJ2-1,.,CASSGYQFNNEQFF,TGTGCCAGCAGCGGCTACCAATTTAACAATGAGCAGTTCTTC
15,.,TRBV6-5,TRBJ1-4,.,CASSYSSGTNEKLFF,TGTGCCAGCAGTTACTCGTCCGGAACTAATGAAAAACTGTTTTTT
15,.,TRBV11-2,TRBJ2-1,.,CASSFRRGRDNEQFF,TGTGCCAGCAGCTTCCGTCGGGGAAGGGACAATGAGCAGTTCTTC
14,.,TRBV30,TRBJ2-7,TRBD2,CAWRGRGETYEQYF,TGTGCCTGGAGGGGTCGGGGGGAAACCTACGAGCAGTACTTC
13,.,TRBV4-3,TRBJ1-2,TRBD1,CASSRDRGYGYTF,TGCGCCAGCAGCCGGGACAGGGGCTATGGCTACACCTTC
13,.,TRBV30,TRBJ1-1,.,CACSVGVRAEAFF,TGTGCCTGTTCGGTAGGGGTCCGGGCTGAAGCTTTCTTT
15,.,TRBV18,TRBJ2-2,.,CASSPEISNTGELFF,TGTGCCAGCTCACCGGAGATTAGTAACACCGGGGAGCTGTTTTTT
16,once,TRBV10-3,TRBJ2-3,TRBD2,CASAGPAGANTDTQYF,TGTGCCTCCGCGGGCCCAGCGGGGGCGAACACAGATACGCAGTATTTT
14,once,TRBV2,TRBJ1-2,.,CASSESGVGYGYTF,TGTGCCAGCAGTGAATCAGGGGTGGGGTATGGCTACACCTTC
15,.,TRBV5-1,TRBJ2-1,TRBD1,CASSSGQPLYNEQFF,TGCGCCAGCAGCTCGGGACAGCCCTTGTACAATGAGCAGTTCTTC
14,.,TRBV4-3,TRBJ1-5,.,CASSQDLEAQPQHF,TGCGCCAGCAGCCAAGATTTAGAGGCTCAGCCCCAGCATTTT
12,.,TRBV6-5,TRBJ1-3,.,CASTSSGNTIYF,TGTGCCAGCACCAGTTCTGGAAACACCATATATTTT
16,.,TRBV7-2,TRBJ2-7,TRBD2,CASSLKGAGAVYEQYF,TGTGCCAGCAGCTTAAAAGGAGCGGGGGCAGTCTACGAGCAGTACTTC
16,.,TRBV5-4,TRBJ2-7,.,CASSTGSPSRAYEQYF,TGTGCCAGCAGCACGGGTAGCCCATCGAGGGCCTACGAGCAGTACTTC
14,once,TRBV9,TRBJ2-7,TRBD1,CASSLDRAGYEQYF,TGTGCCAGCAGCCTGGACAGGGCAGGCTACGAGCAGTACTTC
15,.,TRBV5-4,TRBJ2-7,.,CASSSARDFAYEQYF,TGTGCCAGCAGCTCAGCCCGGGACTTTGCCTACGAGCAGTACTTC
13,.,TRBV19,TRBJ1-5,.,CASTQDSNQPQHF,TGTGCCAGTACTCAGGATAGCAATCAGCCCCAGCATTTT
15,.,TRBV4-1,TRBJ1-2,TRBD1,CASSPGDRDNYGYTF,TGCGCCAGCAGCCCGGGGGACAGGGACAACTATGGCTACACCTTC
14,once,TRBV14,TRBJ2-7,.,CASSQDLGVGEQYF,TGTGCCAGCAGCCAAGATCTAGGGGTAGGCGAGCAGTACTTC
12,.,TRBV7-3,TRBJ2-7,TRBD1,CASSPTGDEQYF,TGTGCCAGCAGCCCTACAGGGGACGAGCAGTACTTC
14,.,TRBV7-3,TRBJ1-1,.,CASSLTGANTEAFF,TGTGCCAGCAGCTTAACGGGGGCCAACACTGAAGCTTTCTTT
13,once,TRBV11-1,TRBJ1-4,.,CASSWERGEKLFF,TGTGCCAGCAGCTGGGAACGGGGTGAAAAACTGTTTTTT
17,.,TRBV25-1,TRBJ1-2,TRBD1,CASSQVEGAGTNYGYTF,TGTGCCAGCTCGCAGGTGGAGGGGGCCGGAACGAACTATGGCTACACCTTC
14,.,TRBV5-1,TRBJ1-5,.,CASSSGESNQPQHF,TGCGCCAGCAGTTCCGGAGAGAGCAATCAGCCCCAGCATTTT
13,.,TRBV7-3,TRBJ2-1,TRBD2,CASSLGGVGEQFF,TGTGCCAGCAGCTTGGGGGGGGTCGGTGAGCAGTTCTTC